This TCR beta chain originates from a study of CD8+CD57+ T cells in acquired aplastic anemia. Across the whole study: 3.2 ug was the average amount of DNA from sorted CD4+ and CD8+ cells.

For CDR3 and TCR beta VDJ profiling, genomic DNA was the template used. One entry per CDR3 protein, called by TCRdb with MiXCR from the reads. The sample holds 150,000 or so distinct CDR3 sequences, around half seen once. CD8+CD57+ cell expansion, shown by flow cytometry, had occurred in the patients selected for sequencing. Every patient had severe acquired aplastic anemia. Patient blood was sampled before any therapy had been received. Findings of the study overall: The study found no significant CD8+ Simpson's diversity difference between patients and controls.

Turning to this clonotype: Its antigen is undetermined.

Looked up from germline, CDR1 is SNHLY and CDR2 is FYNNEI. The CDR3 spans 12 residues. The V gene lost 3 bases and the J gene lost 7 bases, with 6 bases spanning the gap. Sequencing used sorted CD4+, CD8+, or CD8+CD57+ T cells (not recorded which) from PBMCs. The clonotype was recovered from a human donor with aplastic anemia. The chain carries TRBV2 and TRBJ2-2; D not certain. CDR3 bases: TGTGCCAGCAGTGAGGCTAGCGGGGAGCTGTTTTTT. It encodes CASSEASGELFF.